The present T cell receptor (beta chain) was sequenced within a study of T cells after yellow fever vaccination. At least ten counts were recorded for this clonotype. TCRdb used MiXCR to reprocess the 5' RACE reads, holding one entry per CDR3 protein. Counted here are more than 55,000 distinct CDR3 sequences, 6.5% to 8% occurring once; the ten biggest clones make up just over 35%. The CDR3 has 15 amino acids. V was cut by 0 bases and J by 5 bases, with 16 bases left in between. Germline CDR1 reads SQVTM; CDR2 reads ANQGSEA. The sample in question was CD8+ T cells sorted from PBMCs, obtained 15 days after the yellow fever booster vaccination. The source is a man in his thirties or forties who received the YFV17D yellow fever vaccine. The genes are TRBV29-1 and TRBJ2-5, with D possibly TRBD2 on 6 matching bases. In DNA form, the CDR3 reads TGCAGCGTTGAAGATTTCACTACGGGAGCGGAGACCCAGTACTTC. It translates to CSVEDFTTGAETQYF.